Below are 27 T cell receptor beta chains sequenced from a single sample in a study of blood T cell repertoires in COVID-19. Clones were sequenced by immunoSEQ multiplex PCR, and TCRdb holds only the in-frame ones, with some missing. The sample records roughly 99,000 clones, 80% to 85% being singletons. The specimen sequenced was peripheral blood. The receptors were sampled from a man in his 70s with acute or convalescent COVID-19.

CDR3 protein: CASSYWQIYNSPLHF. The CDR3 region has the DNA TGTGCCAGCAGTTACTGGCAGATTTATAATTCACCCCTCCACTTT. V gene TRBV6-2 or TRBV6-3 combines with J gene TRBJ1-6, with D unresolved. CDR3 length: 15 amino acids. Trimming took off 1 base at V and 4 bases at J, with 8 bases between the two ends. Germline loops: CDR1 MNHEY, CDR2 SVGEGT.

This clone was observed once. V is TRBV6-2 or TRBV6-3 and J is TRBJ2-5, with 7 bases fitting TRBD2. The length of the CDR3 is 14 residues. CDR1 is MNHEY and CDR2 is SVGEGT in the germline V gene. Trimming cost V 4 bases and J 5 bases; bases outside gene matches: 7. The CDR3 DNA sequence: TGTGCCAGCAGTTCTCCGGGGGGTGATGAGACCCAGTACTTC. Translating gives CASSSPGGDETQYF.

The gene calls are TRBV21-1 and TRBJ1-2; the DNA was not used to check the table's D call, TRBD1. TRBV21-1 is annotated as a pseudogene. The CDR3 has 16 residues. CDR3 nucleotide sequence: TGTGCCAGCAGCAAAGGGCCCCAGGGGAAAGTTTATGGCTACACCTTC. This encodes CASSKGPQGKVYGYTF.

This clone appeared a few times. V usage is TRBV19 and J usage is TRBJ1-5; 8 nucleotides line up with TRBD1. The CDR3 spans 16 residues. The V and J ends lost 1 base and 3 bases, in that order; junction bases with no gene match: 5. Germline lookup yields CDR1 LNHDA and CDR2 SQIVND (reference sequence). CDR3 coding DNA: TGTGCCAGTAGTATAGGGGGACAGGCGAACAATCAGCCCCAGCATTTT. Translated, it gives CASSIGGQANNQPQHF.

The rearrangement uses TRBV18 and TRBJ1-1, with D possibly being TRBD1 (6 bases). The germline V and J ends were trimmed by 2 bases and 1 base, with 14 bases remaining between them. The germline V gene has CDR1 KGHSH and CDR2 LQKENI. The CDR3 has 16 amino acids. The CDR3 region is CASSPGAGAQNTEAFF. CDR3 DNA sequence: TGTGCCAGCTCACCAGGGGCAGGGGCCCAGAACACTGAAGCTTTCTTT. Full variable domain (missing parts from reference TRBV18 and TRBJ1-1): NAGVMQNPRHLVRRRGQEARLRCSPMKGHSHVYWYRQLPEEGLKFMVYLQKENIIDESGMPKERFSAEFPKEGPSILRIQQVVRGDSAAYFCASSPGAGAQNTEAFFGQGTRLTVV.

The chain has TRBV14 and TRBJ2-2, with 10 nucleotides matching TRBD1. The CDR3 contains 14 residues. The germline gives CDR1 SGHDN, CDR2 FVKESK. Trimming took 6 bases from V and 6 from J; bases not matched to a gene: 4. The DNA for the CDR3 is TGTGCCAGCAGGGGACAGGGGAGTGCCGGGGAGCTGTTTTTT. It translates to CASRGQGSAGELFF.

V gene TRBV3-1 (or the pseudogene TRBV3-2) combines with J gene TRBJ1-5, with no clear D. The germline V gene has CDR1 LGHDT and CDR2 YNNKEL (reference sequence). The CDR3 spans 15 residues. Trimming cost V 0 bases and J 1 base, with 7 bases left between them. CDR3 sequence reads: CASSQDPVSNQPQHF. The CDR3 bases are TGTGCCAGCAGCCAAGATCCGGTGAGCAATCAGCCCCAGCATTTT.

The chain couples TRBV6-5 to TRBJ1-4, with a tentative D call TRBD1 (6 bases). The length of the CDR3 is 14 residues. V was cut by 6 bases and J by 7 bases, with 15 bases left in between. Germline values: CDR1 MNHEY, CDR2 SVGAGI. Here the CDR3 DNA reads TGTGCCAGCAGCACGGGGGGGGGCGGTGAAAAACTGTTTTTT. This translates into CASSTGGGGEKLFF.

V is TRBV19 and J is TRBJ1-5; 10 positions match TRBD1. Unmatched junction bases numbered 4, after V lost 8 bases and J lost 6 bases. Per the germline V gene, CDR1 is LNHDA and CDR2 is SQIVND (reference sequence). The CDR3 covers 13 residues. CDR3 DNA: TGTGCCAGTGGGGACAGGGGAGGTCAGCCCCAGCATTTT. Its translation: CASGDRGGQPQHF.

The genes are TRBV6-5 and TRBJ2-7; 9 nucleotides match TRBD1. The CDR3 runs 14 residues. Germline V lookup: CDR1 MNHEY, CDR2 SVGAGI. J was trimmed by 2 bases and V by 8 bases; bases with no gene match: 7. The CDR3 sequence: CASSTGTGTYEQYF. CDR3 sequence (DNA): TGTGCCAGCTCCACCGGGACAGGGACCTACGAGCAGTACTTC.

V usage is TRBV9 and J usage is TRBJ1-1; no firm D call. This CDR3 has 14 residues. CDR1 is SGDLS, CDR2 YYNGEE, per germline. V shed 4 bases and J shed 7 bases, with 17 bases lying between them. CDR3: CASSPHVETNEAFF. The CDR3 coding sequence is TGTGCCAGCAGCCCCCACGTGGAGACTAATGAAGCTTTCTTT. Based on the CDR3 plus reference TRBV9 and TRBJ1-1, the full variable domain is DSGVTQTPKHLITATGQRVTLRCSPRSGDLSVYWYQQSLDQGLQFLIQYYNGEERAKGNILERFSAQQFPDLHSELNLSSLELGDSALYFCASSPHVETNEAFFGQGTRLTVV.

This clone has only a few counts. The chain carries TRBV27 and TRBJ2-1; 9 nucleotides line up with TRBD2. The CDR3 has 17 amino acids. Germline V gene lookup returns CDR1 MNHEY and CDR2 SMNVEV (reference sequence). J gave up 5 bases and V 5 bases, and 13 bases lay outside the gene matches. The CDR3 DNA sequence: TGTGCCAGCAGTCTTTTATTGGCGGGGGGGGCGAACAATGAGCAGTTCTTC. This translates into CASSLLLAGGANNEQFF.

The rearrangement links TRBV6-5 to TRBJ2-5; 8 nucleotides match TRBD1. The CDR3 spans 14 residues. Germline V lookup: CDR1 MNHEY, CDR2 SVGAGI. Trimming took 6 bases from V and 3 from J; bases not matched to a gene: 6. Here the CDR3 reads CASRPGTGKETQYF. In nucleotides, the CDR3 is TGTGCCAGCAGGCCCGGGACAGGAAAAGAGACCCAGTACTTC.

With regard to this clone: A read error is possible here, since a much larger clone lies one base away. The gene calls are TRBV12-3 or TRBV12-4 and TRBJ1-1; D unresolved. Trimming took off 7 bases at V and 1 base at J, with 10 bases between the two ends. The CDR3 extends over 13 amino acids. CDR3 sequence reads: CASNLGGNTEAFF. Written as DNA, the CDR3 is TGTGCCAGCAACTTAGGAGGGAACACTGAAGCTTTCTTT.

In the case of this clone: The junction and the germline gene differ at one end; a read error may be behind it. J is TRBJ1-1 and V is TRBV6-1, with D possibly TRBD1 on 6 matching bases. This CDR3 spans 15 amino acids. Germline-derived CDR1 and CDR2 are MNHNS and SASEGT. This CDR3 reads CASREGGGVNTEAFF. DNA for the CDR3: TGTGCCAGCAGGGAAGGCGGGGGCGTGAACACTGAAGCTTTCTTT.

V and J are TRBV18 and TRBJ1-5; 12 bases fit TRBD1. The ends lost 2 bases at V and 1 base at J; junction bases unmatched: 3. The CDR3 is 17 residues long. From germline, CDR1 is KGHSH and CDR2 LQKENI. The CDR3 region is CASSPGTGGRSNQPQHF. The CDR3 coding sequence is TGTGCCAGCTCACCAGGGACAGGGGGCAGAAGCAATCAGCCCCAGCATTTT.

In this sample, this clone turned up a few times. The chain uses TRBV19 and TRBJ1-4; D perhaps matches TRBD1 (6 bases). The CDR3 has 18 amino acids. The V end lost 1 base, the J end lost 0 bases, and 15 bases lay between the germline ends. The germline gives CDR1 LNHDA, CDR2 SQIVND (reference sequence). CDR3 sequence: CASSIVGGSPSTNEKLFF. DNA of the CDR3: TGTGCCAGTAGTATAGTAGGGGGTTCTCCCTCAACTAATGAAAAACTGTTTTTT.

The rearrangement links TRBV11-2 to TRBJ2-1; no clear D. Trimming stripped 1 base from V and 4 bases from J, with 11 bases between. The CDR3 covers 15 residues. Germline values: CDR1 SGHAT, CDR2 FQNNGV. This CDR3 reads CASSLGSYLYNEQFF. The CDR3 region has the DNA TGTGCCAGCAGCTTAGGCTCATACTTATACAATGAGCAGTTCTTC.

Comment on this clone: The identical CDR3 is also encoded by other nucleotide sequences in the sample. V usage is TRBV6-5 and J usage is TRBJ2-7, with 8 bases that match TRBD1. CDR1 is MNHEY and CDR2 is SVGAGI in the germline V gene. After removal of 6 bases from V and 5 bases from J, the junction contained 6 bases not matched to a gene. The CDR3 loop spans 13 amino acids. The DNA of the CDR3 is TGTGCCAGCAGCTCCGGACAGGGCCACGAGCAGTACTTC. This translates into CASSSGQGHEQYF.

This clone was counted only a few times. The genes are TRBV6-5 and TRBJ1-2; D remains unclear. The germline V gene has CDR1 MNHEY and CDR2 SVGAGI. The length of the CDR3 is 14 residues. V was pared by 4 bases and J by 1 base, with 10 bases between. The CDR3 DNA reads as TGTGCCAGCAGTTGGGCCCAATTTAACTATGGCTACACCTTC. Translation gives CASSWAQFNYGYTF.

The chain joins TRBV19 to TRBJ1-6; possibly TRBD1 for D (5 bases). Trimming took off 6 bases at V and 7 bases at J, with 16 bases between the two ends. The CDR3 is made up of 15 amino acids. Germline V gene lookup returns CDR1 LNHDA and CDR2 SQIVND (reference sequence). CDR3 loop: CASRPRKGRNSPLHF. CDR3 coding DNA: TGTGCCAGTAGACCGCGCAAGGGGCGGAATTCACCCCTCCACTTT.

Here the CDR3 DNA reads TGTGCCAGCAGCGCCCTAGGGGTAGATGAGCAGTTCTTC. Amino acid sequence: CASSALGVDEQFF. This rearrangement joins TRBV9 to TRBJ2-1, with D possibly being TRBD1 (5 bases). The V gene's germline CDR1 is SGDLS and CDR2 YYNGEE. Trimming stripped 3 bases from V and 8 bases from J, with 12 bases between. The CDR3 has 13 residues.

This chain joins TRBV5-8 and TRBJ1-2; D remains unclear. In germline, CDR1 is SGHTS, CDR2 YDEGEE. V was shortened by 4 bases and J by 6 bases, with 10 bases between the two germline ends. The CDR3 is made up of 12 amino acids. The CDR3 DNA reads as TGTGCCAGCAGCCTGCGGGTCGATGGCTACACCTTC. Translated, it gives CASSLRVDGYTF.

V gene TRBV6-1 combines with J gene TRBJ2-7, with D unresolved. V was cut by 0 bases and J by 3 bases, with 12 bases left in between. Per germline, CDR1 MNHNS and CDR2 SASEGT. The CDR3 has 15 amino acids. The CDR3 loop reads CASSEAYSLIYEQYF. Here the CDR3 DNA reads TGTGCCAGCAGTGAAGCGTACAGCTTAATCTACGAGCAGTACTTC.

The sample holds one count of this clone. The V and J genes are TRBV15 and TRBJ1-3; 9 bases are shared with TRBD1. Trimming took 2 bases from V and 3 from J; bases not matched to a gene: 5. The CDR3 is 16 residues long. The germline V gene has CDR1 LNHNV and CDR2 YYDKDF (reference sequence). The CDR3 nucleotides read TGTGCCACCAGCAGAATACAGGGGGCGGGTGGAAACACCATATATTTT. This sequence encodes CATSRIQGAGGNTIYF.

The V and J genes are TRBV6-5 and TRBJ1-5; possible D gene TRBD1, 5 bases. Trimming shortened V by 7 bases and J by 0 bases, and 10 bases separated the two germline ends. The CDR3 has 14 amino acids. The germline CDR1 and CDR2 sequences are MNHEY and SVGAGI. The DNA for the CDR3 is TGTGCCAGCACCAAGACAGATAGCAATCAGCCCCAGCATTTT. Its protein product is CASTKTDSNQPQHF.

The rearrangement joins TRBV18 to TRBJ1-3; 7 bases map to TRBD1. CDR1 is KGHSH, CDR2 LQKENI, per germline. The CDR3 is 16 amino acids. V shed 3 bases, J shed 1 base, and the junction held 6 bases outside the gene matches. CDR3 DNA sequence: TGTGCCAGCTCACCGTCCACAGGGGTATCTGGAAACACCATATATTTT. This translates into CASSPSTGVSGNTIYF.